One and the same sample provided the 9 T cell receptor beta chains below, sequenced in a study of vaccination effects on CD4 cells after COVID-19. For these receptors, no antigen is known. This table comes from immunoSEQ multiplex PCR, and its TCRdb copy is limited to in-frame clones, with some not included. The table lists tens of thousands of clones, 76% of them singletons. Antigen-specific CD4+ T cells were first expanded with viral peptide pools by the ViraFEST assay and only then sequenced. It was after around 10 days of culture that CD4+ T cells were isolated. Vaccinees lacked prior SARS-CoV-2 infection and tested negative for nucleocapsid antibodies. Here the sequenced sample was CD4+ T cells from PBMCs cultured with HCoV-NL63 spike peptides, taken before COVID-19 vaccination. These receptors came from a human donor who received a COVID-19 vaccine.

This rearrangement joins TRBV5-5 to TRBJ2-5; D not certain. There are 14 residues in the CDR3. Trimming cost V 2 bases and J 2 bases, with 10 bases left between them. From germline, CDR1 is SGHKS and CDR2 YYEKEE (reference sequence). CDR3 sequence reads: CASSFAGQQETQYF. DNA for the CDR3: TGTGCCAGCAGCTTCGCAGGCCAGCAAGAGACCCAGTACTTC.

V is TRBV6-5 and J is TRBJ1-2; 9 positions agree with TRBD1. Germline loops: CDR1 MNHEY, CDR2 SVGAGI. The CDR3 runs 14 residues. The V gene end was trimmed by 6 bases and the J gene end by 4 bases; junction bases not matched to a gene: 6. The CDR3 reads CASSQDRGPYGYTF. The CDR3, as DNA: TGTGCCAGCAGCCAGGACAGGGGCCCCTATGGCTACACCTTC.

This chain joins TRBV10-3 and TRBJ1-1, with TRBD1 matching over 11 bases. Trimming cost V 10 bases and J 9 bases; bases outside gene matches: 13. Germline V CDR1 and CDR2: ENHRY, SYGVKD. The CDR3 has 14 amino acids. CDR3 protein: CATRSGTGGAKAFF. In DNA form, the CDR3 reads TGTGCCACCCGCTCGGGGACAGGGGGAGCCAAAGCTTTCTTT.

This clone was seen only a few times. The gene calls are TRBV7-9 and TRBJ1-3; no firm D call. The length of the CDR3 is 14 residues. V was trimmed by 4 bases and J by 8 bases, leaving 15 bases between them. Germline assignment: CDR1 SEHNR and CDR2 FQNEAQ (reference sequence). The CDR3 protein is CASSSDRFRYTIYF. The CDR3 DNA follows: TGTGCCAGCAGCTCCGACCGTTTTCGATACACCATATATTTT.

The rearrangement joins TRBV24-1 to TRBJ2-1, with 13 positions matching TRBD2. CDR3 size: 16 residues. The ends lost 5 bases at V and 8 bases at J; junction bases unmatched: 8. Germline CDR1 reads KGHDR; CDR2 reads SFDVKD. The CDR3 DNA reads as TGTGCCACCAGTGCGATAACTAGCGGGGGGGCCGATGAGCAGTTCTTC. As protein: CATSAITSGGADEQFF.

This clone was observed a single time. The chain is built from TRBV10-3 and TRBJ2-2, with 10 bases aligning to TRBD1. CDR3 length equals 16 residues. J gave up 0 bases and V 6 bases, and 4 bases lay outside the gene matches. Germline V gene lookup returns CDR1 ENHRY and CDR2 SYGVKD. Here the CDR3 DNA reads TGTGCCATCAGGACCGGGACAGGGGCGAACACCGGGGAGCTGTTTTTT. It encodes CAIRTGTGANTGELFF.

J is TRBJ2-3 and V is TRBV18; 10 nucleotides match TRBD1. Germline trimming cut 3 bases from V and 4 bases from J; bases unmatched to any gene: 7. The CDR3 extends over 16 amino acids. Germline V lookup: CDR1 KGHSH, CDR2 LQKENI. The CDR3 region has the DNA TGTGCCAGCTCACCCGTCCGGGACAGGGGCCCAGATACGCAGTATTTT. It translates to CASSPVRDRGPDTQYF.

The chain is built from TRBV19 and TRBJ1-5, with D perhaps matching TRBD1 (6 bases). Germline CDR1 reads LNHDA; CDR2 reads SQIVND (reference sequence). Trimming left V 6 bases short and J 8 bases short, with 14 bases between. The CDR3 is 13 residues long. CDR3 coding DNA: TGTGCCAGTAGCCTCGACAGGAGGAAGCCCCAGCATTTT. Translated, it gives CASSLDRRKPQHF.

The rearrangement links TRBV5-5 to TRBJ2-2; D tentatively reads TRBD1 or TRBD2 (5 bases each). CDR1 is SGHKS, CDR2 YYEKEE, per germline (reference sequence). The CDR3 spans 15 residues. Trimming took off 4 bases at V and 8 bases at J, with 18 bases between the two ends. The CDR3 region has the DNA TGTGCCAGCAGCCTGGGGGAAGGGGCTCGGGGGGAGCTGTTTTTT. This encodes CASSLGEGARGELFF.